The 29 T cell receptor beta chains in this list originate from one sample, sequenced in a study of T cells after posttransplantation cyclophosphamide. Treatment was busulfan-fludarabine conditioning, a marrow graft, and cyclophosphamide on days +3 and +4. Assay: immunoSEQ multiplex PCR; the TCRdb copy retains only in-frame clones and omits some. This sample carries 7,500 or so clones, none of them present only once. The material sequenced was PBMCs, taken after allogeneic stem cell transplant with posttransplant cyclophosphamide. The receptors stem from a female patient aged 50 to 60 who received an allogeneic stem cell transplant from an unrelated donor, was CMV-positive, and had acute GVHD only. Some T cells could come from the graft donor.

In this sample, this clone turned up many times. The chain employs TRBV18 and TRBJ2-3; a weak D match, TRBD2 (6 bases). CDR3 size: 15 residues. The V end lost 3 bases, the J end lost 0 bases, and 10 bases lay between the germline ends. Germline CDR1 KGHSH, CDR2 LQKENI. The CDR3 sequence is CASSPEAGSTDTQYF. CDR3 sequence (DNA): TGTGCCAGCTCACCGGAGGCGGGAAGCACAGATACGCAGTATTTT.

This clone has at least ten counts. The chain is built from TRBV5-1 and TRBJ2-7; 9 bases line up with TRBD2. Germline lookup yields CDR1 SGHRS and CDR2 YFSETQ. The CDR3 has 14 residues. The V and J ends lost 5 bases and 4 bases, in that order; junction bases with no gene match: 7. CDR3 sequence reads: CASRAAGGPYEQYF. The CDR3 region has the DNA TGCGCCAGCAGGGCTGCGGGAGGGCCGTACGAGCAGTACTTC.

This clone has ten or more counts. V and J are TRBV7-2 and TRBJ2-5, with a possible D match to TRBD2 (5 bases). The CDR3 has 13 amino acids. Germline V CDR1 and CDR2: SGHTA, FQGNSA. Deletions cut 3 bases from V and 10 bases from J, with 15 bases between. CDR3 sequence (DNA): TGTGCCAGCAGCTTGACTACCCTGGGCGACCAGTACTTC. It is translated as CASSLTTLGDQYF. The full variable domain, completed using reference TRBV7-2 and TRBJ2-5, is GAGVSQSPSNKVTEKGKDVELRCDPISGHTALYWYRQSLGQGLEFLIYFQGNSAPDKSGLPSDRFSAERTGGSVSTLTIQRTQQEDSAVYLCASSLTTLGDQYFGPGTRLLVL.

This clone came up many times. The CDR3 DNA sequence: TGTGCCAGCAGTGGACCAGGGTACACGAACACCGGGGAGCTGTTTTTT. It yields the protein CASSGPGYTNTGELFF. This chain uses TRBV2 with TRBJ2-2, with D possibly matching TRBD1 (5 bases). There are 16 residues in the CDR3. With 4 bases removed from V and 0 bases from J, the gap between germline ends came to 12 bases. Per the germline V gene, CDR1 is SNHLY and CDR2 is FYNNEI.

This clone was found many times. The chain recombines TRBV9 with TRBJ1-2; possible D gene TRBD1, 6 bases. Germline V CDR1 and CDR2: SGDLS, YYNGEE. V was trimmed by 4 bases and J by 4 bases, leaving 14 bases between them. The CDR3 is 14 residues long. The CDR3 coding sequence is TGTGCCAGCAGCACTAGTGGGGGCACCTATGGCTACACCTTC. Protein sequence: CASSTSGGTYGYTF.

The V call is TRBV12-5, the J call TRBJ2-2; D gene unclear. Trimming took off 1 base at V and 2 bases at J, with 5 bases between the two ends. CDR1 is LGHNT, CDR2 FRNRAP, per germline. CDR3 length equals 14 residues. The CDR3 sequence: CASGLGLNTGELFF. The CDR3 region has the DNA TGTGCTAGTGGTTTGGGGCTTAACACCGGGGAGCTGTTTTTT.

In its sample, this clone was seen a few times. The CDR3 nucleotides read TGTGCCAGTAGTGACAGAAGTTCTGGAAACACCATATATTTT. It codes for CASSDRSSGNTIYF. The rearrangement uses TRBV19 and TRBJ1-3, with a possible D match to TRBD1 (5 bases). Germline V gives CDR1 LNHDA, CDR2 SQIVND (reference sequence). Trimming cost V 5 bases and J 1 base, with 9 bases left between them. CDR3 size: 14 residues.

This clone qualifies as medium-sized. This sequence joins TRBV27 and TRBJ2-7; no reliable D call. The V end lost 2 bases, the J end lost 4 bases, and 9 bases lay between the germline ends. The CDR3 covers 13 residues. Germline V gene sequence: CDR1 MNHEY, CDR2 SMNVEV (reference sequence). CDR3 amino acids: CASSLLPAYEQYF. CDR3 nucleotide sequence: TGTGCCAGCAGTTTACTTCCCGCGTACGAGCAGTACTTC.

This clone was seen repeatedly, ten times or more. J is TRBJ1-2 and V is TRBV6-6, with 8 bases that match TRBD1. The CDR3 has 14 residues. V shed 0 bases, J shed 4 bases, and the junction held 1 base outside the gene matches. Germline-derived CDR1 and CDR2 are MNHNY and SVGAGI (reference sequence). CDR3 in amino acids: CASSYSGQAYGYTF. The CDR3 coding sequence is TGTGCCAGCAGTTACTCGGGACAGGCCTATGGCTACACCTTC.

This clone was seen many times. The V gene is TRBV28, the J gene TRBJ2-2; TRBD2 aligns across 8 bases. CDR3 size: 14 residues. The germline gives CDR1 MDHEN, CDR2 SYDVKM. Trimming cost V 7 bases and J 3 bases; bases outside gene matches: 4. CDR3 nucleotide sequence: TGTGCCAGCACGACTAGCGTTCACACCGGGGAGCTGTTTTTT. Protein product: CASTTSVHTGELFF. Variable domain in full (rest from reference TRBV28 and TRBJ2-2): DVKVTQSSRYLVKRTGEKVFLECVQDMDHENMFWYRQDPGLGLRLIYFSYDVKMKEKGDIPEGYSVSREKKERFSLILESASTNQTSMYLCASTTSVHTGELFFGEGSRLTVL.

This clone was observed many times. The V call is TRBV28, the J call TRBJ2-7; the match to TRBD1 covers 7 bases. V lost 7 bases and J lost 1; bases outside the gene matches: 7. The CDR3 extends over 14 amino acids. Germline values: CDR1 MDHEN, CDR2 SYDVKM. The CDR3 region is CASISGGRSYEQYF. The CDR3 DNA reads as TGTGCCAGCATCTCAGGGGGTCGGTCCTACGAGCAGTACTTC.

This clone was seen at least ten times. The chain recombines TRBV19 with TRBJ2-1; the D gene could be TRBD1 or TRBD2 (10 bases each). This CDR3 region has 18 residues. The ends were cut back, 5 bases at V and 12 bases at J, with 32 bases in the middle. Germline lookup yields CDR1 LNHDA and CDR2 SQIVND (reference sequence). The CDR3 DNA reads TGTGCCAGTAGTCCGGGACAGGGGCCGGGGGTAGCGGGGGGTAGGCAGTTCTTC. Its protein product is CASSPGQGPGVAGGRQFF.

This clone was seen a handful of times. The chain couples TRBV19 to TRBJ2-7; D possibly corresponds to TRBD2 (6 bases). CDR3 length: 14 residues. Germline V gene data show CDR1 as LNHDA and CDR2 as SQIVND (reference sequence). Deletions cut 1 base from V and 3 bases from J, with 10 bases between. The CDR3, as DNA: TGTGCCAGTAGTATAGCGGGGGACTTCTACGAGCAGTACTTC. This gives the protein CASSIAGDFYEQYF.

The chain carries TRBV5-4 and TRBJ2-1; weak D call: TRBD2 (6 bases). The CDR3 covers 16 residues. The V gene lost 0 bases and the J gene lost 0 bases, with 10 bases spanning the gap. Germline V gene sequence: CDR1 SGHNT, CDR2 YYREEE (reference sequence). CDR3 amino acids: CASSLAGTLSYNEQFF. The CDR3 coding sequence is TGTGCCAGCAGCTTGGCCGGGACTCTCTCCTACAATGAGCAGTTCTTC.

In its sample, this clone was seen many times. V and J are TRBV6-6 and TRBJ2-1; D is ambiguous. Trimming took 0 bases from V and 2 from J, leaving 2 bases between them. Germline V gene sequence: CDR1 MNHNY, CDR2 SVGAGI (reference sequence). The CDR3 loop spans 13 amino acids. CDR3 DNA: TGTGCCAGCAGTTACTCCACCTACAATGAGCAGTTCTTC. Translation gives CASSYSTYNEQFF.

This sequence joins TRBV11-2 and TRBJ1-3; TRBD1 aligns across 12 bases. V lost 1 base, J lost 2 bases, and 3 bases stayed unmatched. The CDR3 is made up of 17 amino acids. CDR1 is SGHAT, CDR2 FQNNGV, per germline. The CDR3 sequence: CASSLVGQGAPGNTIYF. DNA for the CDR3: TGTGCCAGCAGCTTAGTGGGACAGGGGGCGCCTGGAAACACCATATATTTT.

This clone showed up many times. The germline gene is not matched at one end of the junction; a read error may be the cause. The chain uses TRBV7-7 and TRBJ2-5; D possibly corresponds to TRBD1 (7 bases). From germline, CDR1 is SSHAT and CDR2 FNYEAQ (reference sequence). The CDR3 spans 16 residues. CDR3 sequence (DNA): TGTGCTAGCAGCCCGGGGGACAGACCTTGGCAAGAGACCCAGTACTTC. It specifies CASSPGDRPWQETQYF.

Ten or more counts support this clone. The V gene is TRBV6-6, the J gene TRBJ2-1; TRBD2 matches 9 bases. V shed 7 bases, J shed 1 base, and the junction held 5 bases outside the gene matches. Germline CDR1 is MNHNY and CDR2 is SVGAGI (reference sequence). This CDR3 spans 15 amino acids. CDR3 sequence reads: CASNSGRRSYNEQFF. CDR3 in DNA: TGTGCCAGCAATAGCGGGAGAAGGTCCTACAATGAGCAGTTCTTC.

This clone was recorded at least ten times. The rearrangement joins TRBV28 to TRBJ2-7; TRBD2 aligns across 13 bases. The CDR3 is made up of 17 amino acids. V shed 6 bases and J 5 bases; nucleotides not matched to a gene: 13. Germline CDR1 is MDHEN and CDR2 is SYDVKM. In nucleotides, the CDR3 is TGTGCCAGCAGCTGGCGTCTCTGGACTAGCGGGAGCGACGAGCAGTACTTC. The encoded protein is CASSWRLWTSGSDEQYF.

This clone appeared many times. This chain uses TRBV21-1 with TRBJ1-1. TRBV21-1 is a pseudogene segment. This CDR3 has 17 residues. In DNA, the CDR3 is TGTGCCAGCAGCGATCCCGGCGGGACGCCGGTCAACACTGAAGCTTTCTTT. Amino acids: CASSDPGGTPVNTEAFF.

This clone appeared a few times. The rearrangement uses TRBV18 and TRBJ1-1; D ambiguous. The CDR3 runs 16 residues. CDR1 is KGHSH, CDR2 LQKENI, per germline. The V gene lost 0 bases and the J gene lost 1 base, with 12 bases spanning the gap. The CDR3 region has the DNA TGTGCCAGCTCACCACCTGGGAGGGCTTCGAACACTGAAGCTTTCTTT. Translated: CASSPPGRASNTEAFF.

This clone was seen at least ten times. This chain joins TRBV5-4 and TRBJ2-5; 8 nucleotides line up with TRBD1. Germline CDR1 and CDR2: SGHNT and YYREEE (reference sequence). The CDR3 extends over 15 amino acids. V gave up 3 bases and J gave up 2 bases; unmatched junction bases: 6. The CDR3 is CASSWSQGAQETQYF. The CDR3 DNA reads as TGTGCCAGCAGCTGGAGCCAGGGGGCTCAAGAGACCCAGTACTTC. Full variable domain (remainder filled in from reference TRBV5-4 and TRBJ2-5): ETGVTQSPTHLIKTRGQQVTLRCSSQSGHNTVSWYQQALGQGPQFIFQYYREEENGRGNFPPRFSGLQFPNYSSELNVNALELDDSALYLCASSWSQGAQETQYFGPGTRLLVL.

There are many counts of this clone. The CDR3 DNA sequence: TGTGCCAGCAGCCGGACAGGGGGGTCTCAGCCCCAGCATTTT. This codes for CASSRTGGSQPQHF. This rearrangement joins TRBV27 to TRBJ1-5; 10 bases fit TRBD1. Per germline, CDR1 MNHEY and CDR2 SMNVEV (reference sequence). The length of the CDR3 is 14 residues. The trim removed 6 bases at V and 6 bases at J, leaving 5 bases unmatched.

The table lists this clone with many counts. The rearrangement links TRBV4-1 to TRBJ2-7; 7 positions match TRBD2. CDR3 length: 17 amino acids. Germline values: CDR1 MGHRA, CDR2 YSYEKL. The junction had 9 bases not matched to a gene; V was cut back by 1 base and J by 0 bases. This CDR3 reads CASSQVLAGVASYEQYF. The CDR3 DNA follows: TGCGCCAGCAGCCAAGTTCTGGCGGGGGTCGCCTCCTACGAGCAGTACTTC.

Many counts were recorded for this clone. J is TRBJ2-1 and V is TRBV7-2; 8 nucleotides agree with TRBD2. V shed 5 bases and J 3 bases; nucleotides not matched to a gene: 9. The CDR3 loop spans 16 amino acids. Germline V lookup: CDR1 SGHTA, CDR2 FQGNSA. The CDR3 DNA sequence: TGTGCCAGCAGCCAACTAGGGAGCGGGAGCTACAATGAGCAGTTCTTC. Translation gives CASSQLGSGSYNEQFF.

In its sample, this clone was seen many times. The V and J genes are TRBV5-1 and TRBJ2-3, with 8 bases matching TRBD2. The CDR3 extends over 16 amino acids. In germline, CDR1 is SGHRS, CDR2 YFSETQ. With 4 bases clipped from V and 4 bases from J, the junction kept 11 bases outside the gene matches. CDR3 residues: CASSGLVTGGSDTQYF. The DNA of the CDR3 is TGCGCCAGCAGCGGATTGGTTACGGGAGGGTCAGATACGCAGTATTTT.

This clone was observed at least ten times. The chain uses TRBV7-2 and TRBJ1-1; D may be TRBD1 (5 bases). CDR3 length: 13 residues. The germline CDR1 and CDR2 sequences are SGHTA and FQGNSA. The germline V and J ends were trimmed by 5 bases and 4 bases, with 11 bases remaining between them. The CDR3 DNA follows: TGTGCCAGCAGCCCCCGCGGGGGCACTGAAGCTTTCTTT. This codes for CASSPRGGTEAFF.

This clone has ten or more counts. The V and J genes are TRBV7-8 and TRBJ2-7, with 8 bases lining up with TRBD2. This CDR3 region has 17 residues. CDR1 is SGHVS, CDR2 FQNEAQ, per germline. The junction had 15 bases not matched to a gene; V was cut back by 5 bases and J by 3 bases. For the CDR3, the DNA is TGTGCCAGCAGCCTCCCCGGGGGGGGCCGAGTAGGCTACGAGCAGTACTTC. Residues: CASSLPGGGRVGYEQYF.

This clone came up a few times. The J gene is TRBJ2-1, the V gene TRBV7-2; a possible D gene is TRBD2 (6 bases). Germline lookup yields CDR1 SGHTA and CDR2 FQGNSA. The CDR3 spans 17 residues. V lost 3 bases and J lost 6, with 21 bases in between. The CDR3 spells CASSLKSRLVSTNEQFF. CDR3 nucleotide sequence: TGTGCCAGCAGCTTGAAGTCCCGACTAGTATCCACCAATGAGCAGTTCTTC.